This TCR beta chain was observed in a study of blood T cell repertoires in COVID-19. Across the study: Some COVID-19 samples were acute and others convalescent; all came from the United States, Italy and Spain. T cells, B-cell-depleted T cells, or PBMCs provided the cDNA or gDNA that served as material.

The CDR3 is 13 residues long. Trimming took 4 bases from V and 0 from J, leaving 4 bases between them. A single count supports this clone. Some clones are missing from TCRdb's copy, which holds only in-frame ones; the method was immunoSEQ multiplex PCR. Among some 50,000 clones, 86% were seen once, and the ten largest hold approximately 2%. This TCR derives from a woman in her sixties with acute or convalescent COVID-19. Sequencing was done on a sample of peripheral blood. This chain connects TRBV12-3 or TRBV12-4 to TRBJ1-5; D is unresolved. The CDR3 spells CASSYNSNQPQHF. The CDR3 bases are TGTGCCAGCAGTTACAATAGCAATCAGCCCCAGCATTTT.